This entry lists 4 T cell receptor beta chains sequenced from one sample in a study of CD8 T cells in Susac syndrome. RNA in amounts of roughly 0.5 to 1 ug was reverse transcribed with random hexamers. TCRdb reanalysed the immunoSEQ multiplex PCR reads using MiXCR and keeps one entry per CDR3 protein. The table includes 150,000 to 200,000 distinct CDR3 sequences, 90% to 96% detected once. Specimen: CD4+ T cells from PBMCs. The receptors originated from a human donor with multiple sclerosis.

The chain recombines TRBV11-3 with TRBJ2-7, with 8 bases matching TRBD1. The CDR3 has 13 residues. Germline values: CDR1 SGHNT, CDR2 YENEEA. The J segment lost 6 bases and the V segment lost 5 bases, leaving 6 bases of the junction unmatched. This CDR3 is CASSQDREAEQYF. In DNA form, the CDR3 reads TGTGCCAGCAGCCAGGACAGGGAAGCCGAGCAGTACTTC.

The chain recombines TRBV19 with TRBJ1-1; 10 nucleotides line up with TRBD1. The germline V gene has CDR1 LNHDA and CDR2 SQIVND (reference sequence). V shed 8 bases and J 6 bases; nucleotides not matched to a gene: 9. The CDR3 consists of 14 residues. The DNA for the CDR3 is TGTGCCAGTGCCCGTCCGGACAGGGGGTCTGAAGCTTTCTTT. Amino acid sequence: CASARPDRGSEAFF. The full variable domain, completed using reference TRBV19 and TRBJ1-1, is DGGITQSPKYLFRKEGQNVTLSCEQNLNHDAMYWYRQDPGQGLRLIYYSQIVNDFQKGDIAEGYSVSREKKESFPLTVTSAQKNPTAFYLCASARPDRGSEAFFGQGTRLTVV.

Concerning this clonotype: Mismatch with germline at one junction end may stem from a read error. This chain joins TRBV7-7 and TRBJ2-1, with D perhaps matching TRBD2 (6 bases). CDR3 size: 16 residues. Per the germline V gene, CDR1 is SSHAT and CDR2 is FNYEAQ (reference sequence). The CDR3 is CASSLGEARSSNEQFF. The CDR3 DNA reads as TGTGCTAGCAGCTTAGGGGAGGCCAGGTCCTCCAATGAGCAGTTCTTC. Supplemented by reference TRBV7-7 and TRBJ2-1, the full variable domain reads GAGVSQSPRYKVTKRGQDVTLRCDPISSHATLYWYQQALGQGPEFLTYFNYEAQPDKSGLPSDRFSAERPEGSISTLTIQRTEQRDSAMYRCASSLGEARSSNEQFFGPGTRLTVL.

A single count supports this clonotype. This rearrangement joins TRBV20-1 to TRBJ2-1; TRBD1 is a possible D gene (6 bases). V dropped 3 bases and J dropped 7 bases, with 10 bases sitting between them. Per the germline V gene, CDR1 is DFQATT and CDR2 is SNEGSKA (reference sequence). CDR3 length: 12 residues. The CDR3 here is CSARVQGNEQFF. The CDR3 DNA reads TGCAGTGCTAGGGTACAGGGAAATGAGCAGTTCTTC.